These T cell receptor beta chains were read from a single sample in a study of T cell repertoires in cytomegalovirus infection. These receptors are not linked to any known antigen. MiXCR, run by TCRdb on the reads, gives a single entry per CDR3 protein. There are roughly 570,000 distinct CDR3 sequences in the sample; 40% occur only once, and over 45% lies in the top ten. The material was cultured PBMCs, obtained from culture after CMV antigen stimulation. Every receptor here comes from a human donor in good health (CMV status not recorded). Some clones in this sample may be carry-over from other donors' samples. The CDR3 runs from the conserved cysteine through the conserved F or W. D genes are given only for firm matches. Size tells how often a clone was seen (once, few, many) or the class of an expanded clone, and some rows leave it out.

length	size	D	V	J	CDR3	DNA
12	few	.	TRBV20-1	TRBJ1-1	CSARGRHTEAFF	TGCAGTGCTAGGGGTAGGCACACTGAAGCTTTCTTT
15	.	.	TRBV7-6	TRBJ1-3	CASSLALGYGNTIYF	TGTGCCAGCAGCTTAGCGTTGGGGTACGGAAACACCATATATTTT
13	.	.	TRBV12-3/TRBV12-4	TRBJ1-6	CASSWTVNSPLHF	TGTGCCAGCAGCTGGACAGTAAATTCACCCCTCCACTTT
15	few	.	TRBV10-3	TRBJ2-5	CAISESKGRQETQYF	TGTGCCATCAGTGAGTCGAAGGGCAGACAAGAGACCCAGTACTTC
14	.	.	TRBV10-3	TRBJ1-3	CAISESDFRGSIYF	TGTGCCATCAGTGAGTCGGATTTTCGAGGTTCCATATATTTT
14	.	.	TRBV6-5	TRBJ1-5	CASSYSTGVRPQHF	TGTGCCAGCAGTTACTCGACGGGGGTTCGGCCCCAGCATTTT
16	few	.	TRBV6-5	TRBJ1-1	CASSRPSRGGDTEAFF	TGTGCCAGCAGTCGACCGTCGAGGGGAGGGGACACTGAAGCTTTCTTT
14	many	TRBD2	TRBV19	TRBJ2-1	CASSATLAGDTQFF	TGTGCCAGTAGTGCCACACTAGCGGGGGATACTCAGTTCTTC
16	.	.	TRBV27	TRBJ2-1	CASSSPPVSSYNEQFF	TGTGCCAGCAGTTCACCCCCGGTTAGCTCCTACAATGAGCAGTTCTTC
14	.	TRBD1	TRBV9	TRBJ1-1	CASSGGQDITEAFF	TGTGCCAGCAGTGGGGGACAGGATATAACTGAAGCTTTCTTT
13	.	.	TRBV6-8	TRBJ1-1	CASRRGKGHEAFF	TGTGCCAGCAGAAGAGGCAAGGGACATGAAGCTTTCTTT
14	.	.	TRBV24-1	TRBJ1-2	CAACSGDQEYGYTF	TGTGCCGCCTGCTCGGGGGATCAGGAGTATGGCTACACCTTC
15	once	TRBD1	TRBV7-6	TRBJ1-4	CASSSTGTAGEKLFF	TGTGCCAGCAGCTCAACCGGGACAGCTGGTGAAAAACTGTTTTTT
14	few	TRBD1	TRBV7-9	TRBJ1-2	CASSPEDRIYGYTF	TGTGCCAGCAGCCCAGAGGACAGGATTTATGGCTACACCTTC
13	.	.	TRBV6-2/TRBV6-3	TRBJ1-1	CASTKTGNTEAFF	TGTGCCAGCACCAAAACGGGTAACACTGAAGCTTTCTTT
15	few	.	TRBV7-8	TRBJ2-3	CASSHHTSPRITQYF	TGTGCCAGCAGCCACCACACAAGTCCCCGGATAACGCAGTATTTT
15	.	.	TRBV3-1	TRBJ2-5	CASSVAVGGQETQYF	TGTGCCAGCAGCGTAGCCGTGGGCGGACAAGAGACCCAGTACTTC
12	.	TRBD1	TRBV6-1	TRBJ1-1	CASSDRALGAFF	TGTGCCAGCAGCGACAGGGCCCTGGGTGCTTTCTTT
18	few	TRBD2	TRBV7-8	TRBJ2-5	CASSLPPPQRGEEETQYF	TGTGCCAGCAGCCTCCCCCCCCCCCAGCGGGGGGAAGAAGAGACCCAGTACTTC
16	.	.	TRBV6-1	TRBJ2-1	CASSEGPAQGYGEQFF	TGTGCCAGCAGTGAAGGTCCGGCCCAGGGATACGGTGAGCAGTTCTTC
17	many	.	TRBV7-2	TRBJ1-6	CASSLVPSSSYNSPLHF	TGTGCCAGCAGCTTAGTTCCCAGCAGCTCCTATAATTCACCCCTCCACTTT
15	.	.	TRBV6-1	TRBJ2-1	CASSETGAFYNEQFF	TGTGCCAGCAGTGAAACGGGGGCCTTCTACAATGAGCAGTTCTTC
17	once	.	TRBV4-3	TRBJ1-1	CASSQVWPQGMNTEAFF	TGCGCCAGCAGCCAAGTCTGGCCACAGGGAATGAACACTGAAGCTTTCTTT
14	.	TRBD2	TRBV7-9	TRBJ2-5	CASSTAGIQETQYF	TGTGCCAGCAGTACAGCGGGAATACAAGAGACCCAGTACTTC
13	many	.	TRBV28	TRBJ1-4	CASCIATNEKLFF	TGTGCCAGCTGCATAGCAACTAATGAAAAACTGTTTTTT
15	.	TRBD1	TRBV7-9	TRBJ1-2	CASSPPGTGGYGYTF	TGTGCCAGCAGCCCCCCCGGGACAGGAGGGTATGGCTACACCTTC
14	.	TRBD1	TRBV27	TRBJ1-5	CASSDGTDNQPQHF	TGTGCCAGCAGTGATGGGACAGACAATCAGCCCCAGCATTTT
17	few	TRBD1	TRBV7-6	TRBJ1-4	CASSPPGTGIGNEKLFF	TGTGCCAGCAGCCCCCCCGGGACAGGGATTGGTAATGAAAAACTGTTTTTT
13	once	.	TRBV20-1	TRBJ1-1	CSARAPLNTEAFF	TGCAGTGCTAGAGCCCCGCTGAACACTGAAGCTTTCTTT
15	.	TRBD1	TRBV18	TRBJ1-1	CASSKMTGSGTEAFF	TGTGCCAGCTCAAAAATGACAGGGAGCGGCACTGAAGCTTTCTTT
13	.	.	TRBV7-2	TRBJ2-2	CASSLMVTGELFF	TGTGCCAGCAGCTTAATGGTCACCGGGGAGCTGTTTTTT
13	.	.	TRBV6-5	TRBJ2-3	CASSGSNTDTQYF	TGTGCCAGCAGTGGGTCAAACACAGATACGCAGTATTTT
15	.	.	TRBV10-3	TRBJ1-5	CAIGKTGFSNQPQHF	TGTGCCATCGGGAAGACAGGTTTTAGCAATCAGCCCCAGCATTTT
18	.	TRBD2	TRBV6-1	TRBJ2-3	CASSRTSGSSGAPDTQYF	TGTGCCAGCAGCCGGACTAGCGGGAGTTCGGGGGCCCCAGATACGCAGTATTTT
15	.	.	TRBV7-2	TRBJ1-2	CASSSVSGTTYGYTF	TGTGCCAGCAGCTCCGTTTCCGGGACAACGTATGGCTACACCTTC
16	.	.	TRBV5-1	TRBJ2-1	CASSLGLVGSYNEQFF	TGCGCCAGCAGCTTGGGGCTGGTAGGGTCCTACAATGAGCAGTTCTTC
14	.	.	TRBV7-2	TRBJ1-6	CASSFYPGNSPLHF	TGTGCCAGCAGCTTTTATCCGGGGAATTCACCCCTCCACTTT
14	.	.	TRBV2	TRBJ2-4	CASSVTAWGNIQYF	TGTGCCAGCAGTGTTACGGCCTGGGGAAACATTCAGTACTTC
16	few	TRBD2	TRBV9	TRBJ2-1	CASSRGGRNNYNEQFF	TGTGCCAGCAGCCGGGGCGGGAGGAATAATTACAATGAGCAGTTCTTC
14	.	TRBD2	TRBV24-1	TRBJ2-2	CATGRGENTGELFF	TGTGCCACCGGGAGGGGCGAGAACACCGGGGAGCTGTTTTTT